This TCR beta chain appears in the sequencing data of a study of technical replicates of blood from several donors. Sequencing used immunoSEQ multiplex PCR; TCRdb keeps in-frame clones, though not all of them. The table has about 81,000 clones, around 96% seen once. Source material: T cells isolated from PBMCs. This clonotype originated in a human donor in good health.

Written as DNA, the CDR3 is TGTGCCTGGAAGACAGGGACCGACTATGGCTACACCTTC. Residues: CAWKTGTDYGYTF. This sequence joins TRBV30 and TRBJ1-2, with 7 bases fitting TRBD1. Germline CDR1 reads GTSNPN; CDR2 reads SVGIG (reference sequence). J gave up 3 bases and V 4 bases, and 5 bases lay outside the gene matches. CDR3 length equals 13 residues.